This passage covers 18 T cell receptor beta chains from one sample sequenced in a study of blood T cells in healthy people across ages. Next came a second PCR, run for 7 to 11 cycles, which used a sample-barcoded 5' primer along with a J-beta primer mix. MiXCR was run by TCRdb on the 5' RACE reads, yielding one entry per CDR3 protein. The table records about 1 million distinct CDR3 sequences, 45% of them present only once. Sequenced input: blood. The receptors originated from an older woman in good health.

The chain employs TRBV12-5 and TRBJ2-4, with D unresolved. Near its end, the DNA agrees better with TRBJ2-7, so the J call may be wrong. The CDR3 is made up of 12 amino acids. The germline V gene has CDR1 LGHNT and CDR2 FRNRAP. CDR3 coding DNA: TGTGCTAGTGGTTTGACGGACTACGAGCAGTACTTC. This sequence encodes CASGLTDYEQYF.

The rearrangement links TRBV7-3 to TRBJ2-3, with 8 bases lining up with TRBD2. The V gene's germline CDR1 is SGHTA and CDR2 FQGTGA. Trimming at V came to 5 bases and at J to 4 bases, leaving 8 bases not matched to a gene. This CDR3 is 15 amino acids long. This CDR3 reads CASSPARGGPDTQYF. Written as DNA, the CDR3 is TGTGCCAGCAGCCCCGCCCGGGGGGGCCCAGATACGCAGTATTTT.

This clonotype appeared a few times. The chain uses TRBV21-1 and TRBJ2-5; no check of the table's D call, TRBD1, against the DNA was made. TRBV21-1 is an annotated pseudogene. The CDR3 totals 12 residues. The CDR3 here is CAGLFRVETQYF. The CDR3 DNA sequence: TGTGCCGGACTCTTCAGGGTCGAGACCCAGTACTTC.

The rearrangement links TRBV6-5 to TRBJ2-6; D gene unclear. This CDR3 comprises 16 residues. Germline V gene sequence: CDR1 MNHEY, CDR2 SVGAGI. The V end lost 4 bases, the J end lost 4 bases, and 14 bases lay between the germline ends. CDR3 DNA: TGTGCCAGCAGTTCCCGGCCTGGGGTGGGGGCCAACGTCCTGACTTTC. It yields the protein CASSSRPGVGANVLTF.

The V call is TRBV6-2 or TRBV6-3, the J call TRBJ2-5, with D perhaps assigned TRBD1 or TRBD2 (5 bases each). Germline CDR1 MNHEY, CDR2 SVGEGT. V lost 6 bases to trimming and J lost 1 base, with 15 bases between them. The CDR3 has 15 residues. The CDR3 here is CASSWGPSSQETQYF. CDR3 in DNA: TGTGCCAGCAGCTGGGGACCATCTTCCCAAGAGACCCAGTACTTC.

This clonotype was detected only a few times. This may stem from a read error, because a much larger clone lies one nucleotide away. The J gene is TRBJ2-5, the V gene TRBV11-1, with TRBD1 as a possible D gene (6 bases). Trimming cost V 2 bases and J 11 bases, with 21 bases left between them. This CDR3 comprises 15 residues. Germline CDR1 and CDR2: SGHAT and FQDESV (reference sequence). This chain's CDR3 is CASSLTTGNYNEQYF. The DNA of the CDR3 is TGTGCCAGCAGCTTAACCACAGGGAACTACAATGAGCAGTACTTC.

The chain employs TRBV7-9 and TRBJ2-1; a weak D match, TRBD2 (5 bases). CDR3 length: 13 amino acids. Germline lookup yields CDR1 SEHNR and CDR2 FQNEAQ (reference sequence). V lost 11 bases, J lost 9 bases, and 20 bases lay in between. This CDR3 is CAGNRPGGGEQFF. Here the CDR3 DNA reads TGTGCCGGCAACCGACCTGGCGGAGGTGAGCAGTTCTTC. Supplemented by reference TRBV7-9 and TRBJ2-1, the full variable domain reads DTGVSQNPRHKITKRGQNVTFRCDPISEHNRLYWYRQTLGQGPEFLTYFQNEAQLEKSRLLSDRFSAERPKGSFSTLEIQRTEQGDSAMYLCAGNRPGGGEQFFGPGTRLTVL.

The rearrangement links TRBV19 to TRBJ1-2, with D perhaps TRBD1 (6 bases). V lost 4 bases, J lost 0 bases, and 9 bases lay in between. Germline lookup yields CDR1 LNHDA and CDR2 SQIVND (reference sequence). The CDR3 totals 14 residues. The CDR3 sequence: CASSTRTANYGYTF. The CDR3 nucleotides are TGTGCCAGTAGTACGCGGACAGCTAACTATGGCTACACCTTC.

The chain is built from TRBV6-5 and TRBJ2-7, with D hard to call. Trimming removed 6 bases at V and 2 bases at J, with 11 bases between. CDR1 is MNHEY and CDR2 is SVGAGI in the germline V gene. The CDR3 sequence is 13 residues long. CDR3 bases: TGTGCCAGCAGCCGGGCCGTCGCCTACGAGCAGTACTTC. It is translated as CASSRAVAYEQYF.

V usage is TRBV7-2 and J usage is TRBJ1-1; maybe TRBD1 (5 bases). The ends were cut back, 3 bases at V and 4 bases at J, with 9 bases in the middle. Germline V gene lookup returns CDR1 SGHTA and CDR2 FQGNSA. This CDR3 region has 13 residues. CDR3 in DNA: TGTGCCAGCAGCTTGACAGAATCCACTGAAGCTTTCTTT. It codes for CASSLTESTEAFF.

In this sample, this clonotype turned up a few times. V usage is TRBV27 and J usage is TRBJ2-5; tentative D call: TRBD1 (5 bases). Looked up from germline, CDR1 is MNHEY and CDR2 is SMNVEV (reference sequence). Trimming stripped 8 bases from V and 6 bases from J, with 13 bases between. The CDR3 length is 12 residues. This chain's CDR3 is CASRTLGQTQYF. The CDR3 DNA is TGTGCCAGCCGTACGTTGGGGCAGACCCAGTACTTC.

This chain links TRBV6-1 with TRBJ2-6; the D is unclear. V lost 3 bases, J lost 0 bases, and 3 bases lay in between. Per germline, CDR1 MNHNS and CDR2 SASEGT. CDR3 length: 14 amino acids. CDR3 loop: CASSDNSGANVLTF. Written as DNA, the CDR3 is TGTGCCAGCAGTGACAACTCTGGGGCCAACGTCCTGACTTTC.

This clonotype occurred a few times. The CDR3 protein is CASSQDGLAGVSQYF. CDR3 DNA sequence: TGCGCCAGCAGCCAAGATGGCCTAGCGGGAGTGTCCCAGTACTTC. The chain couples TRBV4-1 to TRBJ2-5, with 10 positions matching TRBD2. The CDR3 loop spans 15 amino acids. Per the germline V gene, CDR1 is MGHRA and CDR2 is YSYEKL. Unmatched junction bases numbered 7, after V lost 0 bases and J lost 9 bases.

This clonotype was seen ten or more times. The CDR3 region is CSVLREGYGYTF. As DNA, the CDR3 is TGCAGCGTATTAAGGGAGGGGTATGGCTACACCTTC. This rearrangement joins TRBV29-1 to TRBJ1-2; a possible D gene is TRBD1 (5 bases). CDR3 length: 12 residues. Germline V gives CDR1 SQVTM, CDR2 ANQGSEA. Trimming took off 6 bases at V and 5 bases at J, with 13 bases between the two ends.

This clonotype was detected a few times. The chain has TRBV11-2 and TRBJ2-1; D assignment may be TRBD1 or TRBD2 (5 bases each). Germline V gene lookup returns CDR1 SGHAT and CDR2 FQNNGV. Trimming stripped 6 bases from V and 2 bases from J, with 17 bases between. The CDR3 is 16 residues long. The CDR3 reads CASRRHGTGTYNEQFF. The CDR3 DNA sequence: TGTGCCAGCAGGCGACACGGGACGGGTACCTACAATGAGCAGTTCTTC.

Here the CDR3 reads CASGLSENTEAFF. The CDR3, as DNA: TGCGCCAGCGGATTATCCGAGAACACTGAAGCTTTCTTT. The chain recombines TRBV5-1 with TRBJ1-1, with D unclear. The CDR3 contains 13 residues. V lost 7 bases, J lost 1 base, and 11 bases lay in between. Germline V CDR1 and CDR2: SGHRS, YFSETQ.

This clonotype was observed a few times. The genes are TRBV28 and TRBJ2-7; D not certain. Germline assignment: CDR1 MDHEN and CDR2 SYDVKM. V shed 4 bases and J shed 3 bases, with 10 bases lying between them. This CDR3 contains 13 residues. The CDR3 coding sequence is TGTGCCAGCAGTTGGGTCGGCCGCTACGAGCAGTACTTC. As protein: CASSWVGRYEQYF.

This sequence joins TRBV7-2 and TRBJ2-7, with D possibly matching TRBD2 (6 bases). V lost 4 bases and J 2 bases, leaving 15 bases between the germline ends. There are 15 residues in the CDR3. Germline V gene sequence: CDR1 SGHTA, CDR2 FQGNSA. Written as DNA, the CDR3 is TGTGCCAGCAGCTCGGGACTGAGATACCCCTACGAGCAGTACTTC. Amino acids: CASSSGLRYPYEQYF. The variable domain in full, with the rest retrieved from reference TRBV7-2 and TRBJ2-7, is GAGVSQSPSNKVTEKGKDVELRCDPISGHTALYWYRQSLGQGLEFLIYFQGNSAPDKSGLPSDRFSAERTGGSVSTLTIQRTQQEDSAVYLCASSSGLRYPYEQYFGPGTRLTVT.